The source of this T cell receptor (beta chain) is a study of radiotherapy plus CTLA-4 blockade in lung cancer. Libraries were prepared by immunoSEQ multiplex PCR; TCRdb keeps only in-frame clonotypes and omits some of them. The table lists roughly 50,000 clones, 70% to 90% of them singletons. V was cut by 5 bases and J by 0 bases, with 13 bases left in between. CDR3 length: 15 amino acids. Germline V gives CDR1 MNHEY, CDR2 SVGAGI. The chain employs TRBV6-5 and TRBJ1-1; D uncertain. The input for sequencing was peripheral blood, taken from a patient treated with radiotherapy plus ipilimumab. The receptor comes from a human donor with non-small cell lung cancer whose response to radiotherapy plus ipilimumab could not be evaluated. The CDR3 loop is CASSPPGRVNTEAFF. Here the CDR3 DNA reads TGTGCCAGCAGTCCCCCGGGAAGGGTGAACACTGAAGCTTTCTTT.